The 10 T cell receptor beta chains presented below share a single source sample, sequenced in a study of shared clonotypes between healthy human individuals. TCRdb keeps only in-frame clones here, not all; method: immunoSEQ multiplex PCR. The sample records about 1 million clones, under 80% being singletons. Input material: memory CD4+ T cells sorted from blood. The sample's subset: CD45RA-negative fraction. The receptor set was obtained from a man in his late teens or twenties in good health.

This clone appeared once. Other DNA sequences in this sample translate to the same CDR3. The chain combines TRBV28 with TRBJ2-6; 7 positions match TRBD2. The V and J ends lost 2 bases and 2 bases, in that order; junction bases with no gene match: 0. In germline, CDR1 is MDHEN, CDR2 SYDVKM. This CDR3 has 15 amino acids. This chain's CDR3 is CASSLGGAGANVLTF. DNA of the CDR3: TGTGCCAGCAGTTTAGGGGGGGCTGGGGCCAACGTCCTGACTTTC.

V gene TRBV18 combines with J gene TRBJ2-7; D not certain. In germline, CDR1 is KGHSH, CDR2 LQKENI. CDR3 length: 13 residues. V dropped 1 base and J dropped 5 bases, with 9 bases sitting between them. The CDR3 DNA sequence: TGTGCCAGCTCACCACGAAACGGAAACGAGCAGTACTTC. Translation gives CASSPRNGNEQYF.

V usage is TRBV11-2 and J usage is TRBJ2-3; either TRBD1 or TRBD2 may fit D (5 bases each). The V gene's germline CDR1 is SGHAT and CDR2 FQNNGV. With 8 bases removed from V and 5 bases from J, the gap between germline ends came to 17 bases. CDR3 length: 14 amino acids. CDR3 region: CASAAEGLGDTQYF. The DNA of the CDR3 is TGTGCCAGCGCCGCCGAGGGGTTAGGAGATACGCAGTATTTT.

The chain has TRBV5-1 and TRBJ1-3; 8 bases are a match to TRBD1. From germline, CDR1 is SGHRS and CDR2 YFSETQ. J lost 2 bases, V lost 3 bases, and 7 bases had no gene match. This CDR3 is 16 amino acids long. CDR3 residues: CASSSGQGATGNTIYF. As DNA, the CDR3 is TGCGCCAGCAGCTCTGGCCAGGGGGCTACTGGAAACACCATATATTTT.

This clone was recorded a few times. The chain recombines TRBV5-1 with TRBJ1-1, with D perhaps TRBD1 (5 bases). Trimming left V 5 bases short and J 0 bases short, with 8 bases between. Per germline, CDR1 SGHRS and CDR2 YFSETQ. CDR3 size: 13 residues. The CDR3 nucleotides are TGCGCCAGCAGTGAGGGGTTGAACACTGAAGCTTTCTTT. This codes for CASSEGLNTEAFF.

The CDR3 region is CASSLEPENTEAFF. CDR3 DNA: TGTGCCAGCAGCTTGGAGCCGGAGAACACTGAAGCTTTCTTT. The chain combines TRBV5-4 with TRBJ1-1; D gene uncertain. V was cut by 0 bases and J by 1 base, with 7 bases left in between. The CDR3 is 14 amino acids. CDR1 SGHNT and CDR2 YYREEE come from the germline V gene (reference sequence).

Only a few counts were recorded for this clone. Other DNA variants within this sample encode the same CDR3. The chain carries TRBV18 and TRBJ1-4; weak D call: TRBD1 (5 bases). V shed 2 bases and J shed 7 bases, with 8 bases lying between them. Germline V gives CDR1 KGHSH, CDR2 LQKENI. This CDR3 region has 13 residues. The CDR3 here is CASSPFQGEKLFF. The DNA of the CDR3 is TGTGCCAGCTCACCATTTCAGGGTGAAAAACTGTTTTTT.

The chain recombines TRBV10-1 with TRBJ1-6; D not certain. V gave up 6 bases and J gave up 6 bases, with 9 bases separating them. CDR3 length: 13 amino acids. CDR1 WNHNN and CDR2 SYGVQD come from the germline V gene (reference sequence). The CDR3 loop is CASRSTLNSPLHF. DNA of the CDR3: TGCGCCAGCAGGAGTACTCTTAATTCACCCCTCCACTTT.

V is TRBV7-2 and J is TRBJ2-7; the match to TRBD2 covers 7 bases. The CDR3 is 14 residues long. The J segment lost 0 bases and the V segment lost 5 bases, leaving 4 bases of the junction unmatched. CDR1 is SGHTA, CDR2 FQGNSA, per germline. The CDR3 protein is CASSILASSYEQYF. As DNA, the CDR3 is TGTGCCAGCAGCATACTAGCGAGCTCCTACGAGCAGTACTTC.

This chain joins TRBV5-1 and TRBJ2-2; D ambiguous. Germline lookup yields CDR1 SGHRS and CDR2 YFSETQ. The V gene lost 0 bases and the J gene lost 0 bases, with 9 bases spanning the gap. This CDR3 has 16 residues. The CDR3 sequence is CASSLAISSNTGELFF. The DNA for the CDR3 is TGCGCCAGCAGCTTGGCCATCAGCTCGAACACCGGGGAGCTGTTTTTT. Together with reference TRBV5-1 and TRBJ2-2, the CDR3 gives the full variable domain: KAGVTQTPRYLIKTRGQQVTLSCSPISGHRSVSWYQQTPGQGLQFLFEYFSETQRNKGNFPGRFSGRQFSNSRSEMNVSTLELGDSALYLCASSLAISSNTGELFFGEGSRLTVL.